The 20 T cell receptor beta chains below all came from one sample that was sequenced in a study of blood T cell repertoires in COVID-19. The protocol was immunoSEQ multiplex PCR, while the TCRdb copy is restricted to in-frame clones and leaves out a portion. The table shows 380,000 or so clones, with over 65% occurring only once. The sample was peripheral blood. The receptors here all came from a human donor with acute or convalescent COVID-19. The donor label of this sample is uncertain.

The chain combines TRBV7-9 with TRBJ1-2, with no clear D. Germline-derived CDR1 and CDR2 are SEHNR and FQNEAQ (reference sequence). V gave up 6 bases and J gave up 4 bases, with 12 bases separating them. CDR3 length: 13 residues. The CDR3 region is CASRHPEPYGYTF. The DNA of the CDR3 is TGTGCCAGCAGACACCCCGAACCCTATGGCTACACCTTC. Full variable domain (outside the CDR3, taken from reference TRBV7-9 and TRBJ1-2): DTGVSQNPRHKITKRGQNVTFRCDPISEHNRLYWYRQTLGQGPEFLTYFQNEAQLEKSRLLSDRFSAERPKGSFSTLEIQRTEQGDSAMYLCASRHPEPYGYTFGSGTRLTVV.

The chain combines TRBV5-1 with TRBJ1-6; D ambiguous. Per the germline V gene, CDR1 is SGHRS and CDR2 is YFSETQ. This CDR3 spans 14 amino acids. V gave up 5 bases and J gave up 8 bases, with 14 bases separating them. This chain's CDR3 is CASRLWSLDSPLHF. CDR3 in DNA: TGCGCCAGCAGATTGTGGAGTCTAGATTCACCCCTCCACTTT.

V and J are TRBV5-8 and TRBJ2-7; 8 bases are shared with TRBD1. V trimming: 0 bases; J trimming: 3 bases; junction bases outside the gene matches: 8. The germline CDR1 and CDR2 sequences are SGHTS and YDEGEE. This CDR3 comprises 16 residues. Here the CDR3 reads CASSLDRGTLIYEQYF. The CDR3 nucleotides read TGTGCCAGCAGCTTGGACAGGGGGACCCTCATCTACGAGCAGTACTTC.

This clone was seen just once. The same CDR3 is also encoded by other DNA sequences in this sample. The chain carries TRBV5-4 and TRBJ2-7; D perhaps matches TRBD1 (6 bases). Trimming pared 3 bases from V and 1 base from J, leaving 11 bases between. The CDR3 contains 14 residues. CDR1 and CDR2 from the germline V gene are SGHNT and YYREEE (reference sequence). This chain's CDR3 is CASSSGQGSYEQYF. CDR3 nucleotide sequence: TGTGCCAGCAGCTCGGGACAAGGGTCCTACGAGCAGTACTTC.

The rearrangement joins TRBV6-5 to TRBJ1-1, with a tentative D call TRBD1 (6 bases). CDR1 and CDR2 from the germline V gene are MNHEY and SVGAGI. The CDR3 length is 15 residues. V lost 5 bases, J lost 1 base, and 14 bases lay in between. The CDR3 nucleotides are TGTGCCAGCAGTAAACAGGGAACTGGGAACACTGAAGCTTTCTTT. Protein product: CASSKQGTGNTEAFF.

This chain joins TRBV6-5 and TRBJ1-1; no definite D call. V lost 0 bases and J lost 6, with 11 bases in between. The CDR3 loop spans 14 amino acids. The germline gives CDR1 MNHEY, CDR2 SVGAGI. The chain's CDR3 is CASSYSRGRAEAFF. The CDR3 DNA reads as TGTGCCAGCAGTTACTCGAGAGGGAGGGCTGAAGCTTTCTTT.

The chain links TRBV4-1 to TRBJ2-5, with a tentative D call TRBD2 (6 bases). Germline V CDR1 and CDR2: MGHRA, YSYEKL. The V end lost 0 bases, the J end lost 5 bases, and 10 bases lay between the germline ends. The CDR3 is made up of 14 amino acids. The CDR3 sequence is CASSQDLRGETQYF. CDR3 bases: TGCGCCAGCAGCCAAGATCTGCGGGGCGAGACCCAGTACTTC.

The chain uses TRBV30 and TRBJ2-5, with D tentatively TRBD1 (6 bases). The CDR3 has 17 amino acids. CDR1 is GTSNPN, CDR2 SVGIG, per germline (reference sequence). Deletions cut 0 bases from V and 2 bases from J, with 19 bases between. The CDR3 coding sequence is TGTGCCTGGAGTGTAGGATGGCTGGGGACACCACAAGAGACCCAGTACTTC. Its protein product is CAWSVGWLGTPQETQYF. The variable domain in full, with the rest retrieved from reference TRBV30 and TRBJ2-5, is SQTIHQWPATLVQPVGSPLSLECTVEGTSNPNLYWYRQAAGRGLQLLFYSVGIGQISSEVPQNLSASRPQDRQFILSSKKLLLSDSGFYLCAWSVGWLGTPQETQYFGPGTRLLVL.

This chain joins TRBV11-3 and TRBJ2-5; a possible D gene is TRBD2 (6 bases). Looked up from germline, CDR1 is SGHNT and CDR2 is YENEEA. Trimming shortened V by 5 bases and J by 7 bases, and 14 bases separated the two germline ends. The length of the CDR3 is 13 residues. The DNA for the CDR3 is TGTGCCAGCAGCCCCCGACCCGGGGGGACCCAGTACTTC. Amino acid sequence: CASSPRPGGTQYF.

The genes are TRBV9 and TRBJ1-2, with 7 bases matching TRBD1. The CDR3 is made up of 16 amino acids. Looked up from germline, CDR1 is SGDLS and CDR2 is YYNGEE. V gave up 1 base and J gave up 0 bases; unmatched junction bases: 6. In DNA, the CDR3 is TGTGCCAGCAGCGTATGGGGGGACAGACCTAACTATGGCTACACCTTC. It yields the protein CASSVWGDRPNYGYTF.

V usage is TRBV19 and J usage is TRBJ2-2; 7 bases are a match to TRBD2. CDR1 is LNHDA and CDR2 is SQIVND in the germline V gene (reference sequence). With V trimmed by 7 bases and J by 0 bases, 8 bases remained unmatched. The CDR3 runs 16 residues. The CDR3 protein is CASMSRGRANTGELFF. The CDR3 nucleotides read TGTGCCAGTATGTCTCGGGGGAGGGCGAACACCGGGGAGCTGTTTTTT.

This chain joins TRBV5-4 and TRBJ1-4; D remains unclear. CDR3 length: 14 residues. Trimming pared 2 bases from V and 7 bases from J, leaving 12 bases between. Germline values: CDR1 SGHNT, CDR2 YYREEE (reference sequence). In DNA, the CDR3 is TGTGCCAGCAGCTTCTACGGGGAGGGTGAAAAACTGTTTTTT. Residues: CASSFYGEGEKLFF.

The chain is built from TRBV18 and TRBJ1-5; D may be TRBD1 (6 bases). Trimming left V 5 bases short and J 9 bases short, with 20 bases between. The CDR3 runs 15 residues. Germline V lookup: CDR1 KGHSH, CDR2 LQKENI. The CDR3 protein is CASSSTGNMGVPQHF. Written as DNA, the CDR3 is TGTGCCAGCTCATCAACAGGGAATATGGGAGTGCCCCAGCATTTT.

The V call is TRBV6-4, the J call TRBJ1-1; a possible D gene is TRBD1 (6 bases). Trimming took off 5 bases at V and 1 base at J, with 8 bases between the two ends. CDR3 length equals 13 residues. Germline V CDR1 and CDR2: MRHNA, SNTAGT. In nucleotides, the CDR3 is TGTGCCAGCAGTTCACAGGGGAACACTGAAGCTTTCTTT. Translation gives CASSSQGNTEAFF.

The rearrangement uses TRBV10-2 and TRBJ1-5; D is ambiguous. V lost 0 bases and J lost 0, with 9 bases in between. CDR3 length: 16 residues. Germline V gives CDR1 WSHSY, CDR2 SAAADI. The CDR3 region is CASSESPRYSNQPQHF. For the CDR3, the DNA is TGCGCCAGCAGTGAGTCTCCCAGATATAGCAATCAGCCCCAGCATTTT.

The CDR3 DNA is TGCAGCGTTGAAGCGACGGGGAACACTGAAGCTTTCTTT. Its translation is CSVEATGNTEAFF. V usage is TRBV29-1 and J usage is TRBJ1-1; D gene unclear. This CDR3 is built from 13 residues. V dropped 1 base and J dropped 1 base, with 7 bases sitting between them. Germline CDR1 and CDR2: SQVTM and ANQGSEA.

This chain links TRBV5-4 with TRBJ2-2; TRBD2 agrees at 8 bases. The CDR3 has 15 amino acids. Germline CDR1 SGHNT, CDR2 YYREEE (reference sequence). V lost 4 bases, J lost 5 bases, and 7 bases stayed unmatched. CDR3 residues: CASSPSGGYTGELFF. DNA for the CDR3: TGTGCCAGCAGCCCAAGCGGGGGTTATACCGGGGAGCTGTTTTTT. Together with reference TRBV5-4 and TRBJ2-2, the CDR3 gives the full variable domain: ETGVTQSPTHLIKTRGQQVTLRCSSQSGHNTVSWYQQALGQGPQFIFQYYREEENGRGNFPPRFSGLQFPNYSSELNVNALELDDSALYLCASSPSGGYTGELFFGEGSRLTVL.

The chain is built from TRBV29-1 and TRBJ2-7; maybe TRBD2 (6 bases). The V and J ends lost 7 bases and 5 bases respectively, with 18 bases between them. CDR1 and CDR2 (germline): SQVTM, ANQGSEA. The CDR3 covers 13 residues. The CDR3 region has the DNA TGCAGCGGGACGTCGGGACTGGCTGACGAGCAGTACTTC. Its translation is CSGTSGLADEQYF.

This clone was counted between two and nine times. This sequence joins TRBV7-8 and TRBJ1-5; 7 nucleotides line up with TRBD1. The V and J ends lost 4 bases and 3 bases, in that order; junction bases with no gene match: 6. The CDR3 extends over 15 amino acids. Germline assignment: CDR1 SGHVS and CDR2 FQNEAQ. CDR3 in amino acids: CASSSGTVLNQPQHF. DNA for the CDR3: TGTGCCAGCAGCTCAGGGACAGTCCTCAATCAGCCCCAGCATTTT.

J is TRBJ2-1 and V is TRBV19, with D tentatively TRBD1 (6 bases). The germline V and J ends were trimmed by 4 bases and 1 base, with 11 bases remaining between them. CDR1 is LNHDA, CDR2 SQIVND, per germline (reference sequence). CDR3 size: 15 residues. The CDR3 region is CASSNPGVSYNEQFF. The CDR3 DNA follows: TGTGCCAGTAGTAATCCAGGGGTTTCCTACAATGAGCAGTTCTTC. Combining the CDR3 with reference TRBV19 and TRBJ2-1 gives the whole variable domain DGGITQSPKYLFRKEGQNVTLSCEQNLNHDAMYWYRQDPGQGLRLIYYSQIVNDFQKGDIAEGYSVSREKKESFPLTVTSAQKNPTAFYLCASSNPGVSYNEQFFGPGTRLTVL.